Listed below are T cell receptor beta chains from one sample, sequenced in a study of T cell repertoires in cytomegalovirus infection. TCRdb passed the reads through MiXCR, listing each CDR3 protein once. Among 510,000 or so distinct CDR3 sequences listed, more than 25% were seen once. Sequenced input: PBMCs. The receptors originated from a human donor in good health (CMV status not recorded). Some clones in this sample may be carry-over from other donors' samples. Each CDR3 is given with its conserved first and last residue. The D gene is left open where the match is weak. Size values are once, few and many counts, or a class for expanded clones, and some rows have none.

d_call clone_size j_call v_call cdr3_aa cdr3_nt
. few TRBJ2-3 TRBV11-2 CASSSLASRLQRTDTQYF TGTGCCAGCAGCTCGCTAGCCTCTAGGCTACAACGCACAGATACGCAGTATTTT
TRBD2 . TRBJ2-5 TRBV29-1 CSVEENPALALASGRRETEYF TGCAGCGTTGAAGAAAATCCTGCTCTGGCCCTGGCTAGCGGGAGAAGAGAGACCGAGTACTTC
TRBD1 . TRBJ2-7 TRBV19 CASSGTGKGEQYF TGTGCCAGTAGCGGGACAGGAAAGGGCGAGCAGTACTTC
. . TRBJ1-6 TRBV7-9 CASSSRTAANSPLHF TGTGCCAGCAGCTCCCGGACGGCGGCTAATTCACCCCTCCACTTT
. . TRBJ1-4 TRBV7-6 CASSPYSNEKLFF TGTGCCAGCAGCCCCTACAGTAATGAAAAACTGTTTTTT
TRBD1 . TRBJ2-3 TRBV11-2 CASSPILGQGFYTQYF TGTGCCAGCAGCCCAATCCTCGGACAGGGGTTCTATACGCAGTATTTT
TRBD2 many TRBJ2-7 TRBV7-2 CASSLGFRAGGHEQYF TGTGCCAGCAGCTTAGGATTCCGGGCGGGAGGCCACGAGCAGTACTTC
. few TRBJ1-2 TRBV7-2 CASSRGPLNYGYTF TGTGCCAGCAGCCGGGGACCGCTCAACTATGGCTACACCTTC
. few TRBJ1-1 TRBV4-3 CASSQSSGGWTEAFF TGCGCCAGCAGCCAGTCCAGTGGGGGTTGGACTGAAGCTTTCTTT
. . TRBJ2-3 TRBV7-2 CASSPERVTDTQYF TGTGCCAGCAGCCCTGAGAGGGTTACAGATACGCAGTATTTT
. . TRBJ1-3 TRBV14 CASSQDLFSGNTIYF TGTGCCAGCAGCCAAGATCTTTTCTCTGGAAACACCATATATTTT
. many TRBJ1-4 TRBV5-8 CASSPGTDFNEKLFF TGTGCCAGCAGCCCAGGGACTGATTTTAATGAAAAACTGTTTTTT
. . TRBJ2-1 TRBV20-1 CSAVPVPSSYNEQFF TGCAGTGCAGTTCCCGTTCCAAGCAGCTACAATGAGCAGTTCTTC
. . TRBJ1-2 TRBV12-3/TRBV12-4 CASNRGGTYGYTF TGTGCCAGCAACCGAGGGGGAACCTATGGCTACACCTTC
. . TRBJ1-1 TRBV12-3/TRBV12-4 CASRSGMNTEAFF TGTGCCAGCAGATCAGGGATGAACACTGAAGCTTTCTTT
TRBD2 . TRBJ2-5 TRBV27 CASTPVAGVAVETQYF TGTGCCAGCACCCCGGTAGCGGGAGTTGCGGTGGAGACCCAGTACTTC
. . TRBJ1-2 TRBV5-1 CASSWDGPNYGYTF TGCGCCAGCAGCTGGGACGGACCTAACTATGGCTACACCTTC
TRBD1 . TRBJ2-3 TRBV7-6 CASSTGQGSGTDTQYF TGTGCCAGCAGCACCGGACAGGGAAGTGGAACAGATACGCAGTATTTT
TRBD2 few TRBJ2-3 TRBV29-1 CSVEDPLAGGHGDTQYF TGCAGCGTTGAAGATCCACTAGCGGGAGGGCATGGAGATACGCAGTATTTT
TRBD2 . TRBJ2-1 TRBV28 CASSPRTSGEQFF TGTGCCAGCAGTCCCCGGACTAGCGGTGAGCAGTTCTTC
. few TRBJ1-5 TRBV28 CASSLPQGSGNQPQHF TGTGCCAGCAGTTTACCACAGGGTTCGGGCAATCAGCCCCAGCATTTT
. . TRBJ2-6 TRBV7-9 CASSLDPAGANVLTF TGTGCCAGCAGCTTGGATCCGGCTGGGGCCAACGTCCTGACTTTC
TRBD2 few TRBJ2-7 TRBV3-1 CASSQDSLAGGGVYEQYF TGTGCCAGCAGCCAAGATTCTTTAGCGGGAGGAGGAGTCTACGAGCAGTACTTC
TRBD2 many TRBJ2-7 TRBV7-6 CASSLGLAGVPEQYF TGTGCCAGCAGCTTAGGGCTAGCGGGAGTCCCCGAGCAGTACTTC
. few TRBJ1-4 TRBV29-1 CSVFGQSNEKLFF TGCAGCGTTTTCGGACAGAGTAATGAAAAACTGTTTTTT
. . TRBJ1-4 TRBV11-3 CASSFAGPGANEKLFF TGTGCCAGCAGCTTCGCCGGGCCTGGGGCTAATGAAAAACTGTTTTTT
TRBD2 . TRBJ2-1 TRBV5-1 CASGTSPTYNEQFF TGCGCCAGCGGGACTAGCCCTACCTACAATGAGCAGTTCTTC
. few TRBJ2-5 TRBV6-1 CASVKEVQETQYF TGTGCCAGCGTTAAAGAGGTGCAAGAGACCCAGTACTTC
TRBD1 many TRBJ2-7 TRBV6-2/TRBV6-3 CASSYRTGLLEQYF TGTGCCAGCAGTTACCGGACAGGGCTACTGGAGCAGTACTTC